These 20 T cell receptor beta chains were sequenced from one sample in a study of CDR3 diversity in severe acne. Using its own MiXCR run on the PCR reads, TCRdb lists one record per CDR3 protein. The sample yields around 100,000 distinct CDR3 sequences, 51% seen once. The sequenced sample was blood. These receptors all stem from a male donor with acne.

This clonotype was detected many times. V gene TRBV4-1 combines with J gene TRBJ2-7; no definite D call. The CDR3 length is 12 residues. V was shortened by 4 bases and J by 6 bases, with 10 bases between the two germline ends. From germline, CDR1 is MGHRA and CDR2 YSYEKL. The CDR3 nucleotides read TGCGCCAGCAGCCGACCAGGTCCCGAGCAGTACTTC. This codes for CASSRPGPEQYF.

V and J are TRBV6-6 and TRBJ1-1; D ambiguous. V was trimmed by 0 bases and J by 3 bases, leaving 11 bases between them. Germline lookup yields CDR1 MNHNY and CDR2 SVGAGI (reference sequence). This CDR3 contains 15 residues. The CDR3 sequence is CASSYSSRADTEAFF. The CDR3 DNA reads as TGTGCCAGCAGTTACTCGAGTAGGGCGGACACTGAAGCTTTCTTT.

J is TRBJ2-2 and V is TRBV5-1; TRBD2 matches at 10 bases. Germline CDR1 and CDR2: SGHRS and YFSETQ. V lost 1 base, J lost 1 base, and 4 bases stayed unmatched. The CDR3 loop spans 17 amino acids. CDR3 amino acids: CASSLSTSGKNTGELFF. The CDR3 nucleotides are TGCGCCAGCAGCTTGTCTACTAGCGGGAAGAACACCGGGGAGCTGTTTTTT.

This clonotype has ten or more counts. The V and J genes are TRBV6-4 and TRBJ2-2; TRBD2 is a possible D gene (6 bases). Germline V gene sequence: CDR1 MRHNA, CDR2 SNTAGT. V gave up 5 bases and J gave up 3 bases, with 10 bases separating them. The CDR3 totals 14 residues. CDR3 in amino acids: CASSTRGDTGELFF. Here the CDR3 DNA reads TGTGCCAGCAGTACGCGGGGAGACACCGGGGAGCTGTTTTTT.

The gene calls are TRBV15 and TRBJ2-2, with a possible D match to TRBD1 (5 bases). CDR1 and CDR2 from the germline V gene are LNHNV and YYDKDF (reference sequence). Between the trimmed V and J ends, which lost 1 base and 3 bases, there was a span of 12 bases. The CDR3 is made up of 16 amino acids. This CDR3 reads CATSRVQGYYTGELFF. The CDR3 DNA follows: TGTGCCACCAGCAGAGTGCAGGGTTATTACACCGGGGAGCTGTTTTTT.

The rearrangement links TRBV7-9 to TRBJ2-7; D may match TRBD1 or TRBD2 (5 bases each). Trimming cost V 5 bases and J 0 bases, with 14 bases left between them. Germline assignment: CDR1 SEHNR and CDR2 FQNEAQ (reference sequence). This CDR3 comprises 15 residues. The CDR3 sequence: CASSVGAGSSYEQYF. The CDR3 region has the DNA TGTGCCAGCAGCGTTGGGGCAGGGAGCTCCTACGAGCAGTACTTC.

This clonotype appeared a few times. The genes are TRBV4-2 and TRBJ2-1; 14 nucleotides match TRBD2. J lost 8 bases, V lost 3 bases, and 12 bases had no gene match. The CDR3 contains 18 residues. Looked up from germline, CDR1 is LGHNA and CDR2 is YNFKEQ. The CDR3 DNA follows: TGTGCCAGCAGCCAGGGACTAGCGGGAGATATTATTGGCTATGAGCAGTTCTTC. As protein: CASSQGLAGDIIGYEQFF.

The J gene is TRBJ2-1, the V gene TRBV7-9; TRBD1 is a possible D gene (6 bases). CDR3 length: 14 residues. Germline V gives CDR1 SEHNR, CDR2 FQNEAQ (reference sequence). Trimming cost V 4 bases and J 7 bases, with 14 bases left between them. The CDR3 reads CASSSSQQGNEQFF. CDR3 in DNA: TGTGCCAGCAGCTCAAGTCAACAGGGTAATGAGCAGTTCTTC.

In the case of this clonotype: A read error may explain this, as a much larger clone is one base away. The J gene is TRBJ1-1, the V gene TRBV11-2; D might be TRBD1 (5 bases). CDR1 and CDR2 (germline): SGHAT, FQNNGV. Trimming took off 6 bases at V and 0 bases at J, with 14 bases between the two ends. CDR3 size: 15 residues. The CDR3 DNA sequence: TGTGCCAGCAGGCAGGGATTCCACCTGAACACTGAAGCTTTCTTT. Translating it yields CASRQGFHLNTEAFF.

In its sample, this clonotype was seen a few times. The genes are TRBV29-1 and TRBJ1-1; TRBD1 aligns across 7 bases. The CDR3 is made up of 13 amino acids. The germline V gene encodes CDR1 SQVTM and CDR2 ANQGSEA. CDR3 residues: CSDLSIQGAEAFF. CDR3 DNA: TGCAGTGACCTGTCCATCCAGGGGGCTGAAGCTTTCTTT. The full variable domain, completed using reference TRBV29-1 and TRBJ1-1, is SAVISQKPSRDICQRGTSLTIQCQVDSQVTMMFWYRQQPGQSLTLIATANQGSEATYESGFVIDKFPISRPNLTFSTLTVSNMSPEDSSIYLCSDLSIQGAEAFFGQGTRLTVV.

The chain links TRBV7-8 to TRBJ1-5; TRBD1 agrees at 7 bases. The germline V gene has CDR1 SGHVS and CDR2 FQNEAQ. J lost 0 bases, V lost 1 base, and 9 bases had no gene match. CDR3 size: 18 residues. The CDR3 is CASSLEGGRAYSNQPQHF. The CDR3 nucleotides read TGTGCCAGCAGCTTAGAAGGGGGCAGGGCCTATAGCAATCAGCCCCAGCATTTT.

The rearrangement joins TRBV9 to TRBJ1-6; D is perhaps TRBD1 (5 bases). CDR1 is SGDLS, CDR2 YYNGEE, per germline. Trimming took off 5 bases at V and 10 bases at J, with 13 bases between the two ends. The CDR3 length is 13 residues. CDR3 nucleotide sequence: TGTGCCAGCAGTCCCAGCAGGGACTCACCCCTCCACTTT. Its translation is CASSPSRDSPLHF.

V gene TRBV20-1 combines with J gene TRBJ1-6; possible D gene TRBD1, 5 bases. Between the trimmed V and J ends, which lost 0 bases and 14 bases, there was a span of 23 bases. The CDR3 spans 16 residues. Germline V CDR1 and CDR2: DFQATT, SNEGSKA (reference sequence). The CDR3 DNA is TGCAGTGCTAGAGATGTAACTAGCGGGAGGGGCCTAACCCTCCACTTT. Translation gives CSARDVTSGRGLTLHF.

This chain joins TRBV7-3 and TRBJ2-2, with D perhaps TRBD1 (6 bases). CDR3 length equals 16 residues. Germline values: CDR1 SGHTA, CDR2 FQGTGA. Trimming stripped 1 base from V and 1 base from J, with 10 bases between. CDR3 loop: CASSLRGHVNTGELFF. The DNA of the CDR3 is TGTGCCAGCAGCTTAAGGGGACATGTGAACACCGGGGAGCTGTTTTTT.

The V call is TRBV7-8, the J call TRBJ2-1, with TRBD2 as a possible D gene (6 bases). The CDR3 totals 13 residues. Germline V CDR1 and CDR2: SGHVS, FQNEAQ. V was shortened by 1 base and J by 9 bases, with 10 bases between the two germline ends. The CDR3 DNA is TGTGCCAGCAGCTTAGTGGTGGGGGGTGAGCAGTTCTTC. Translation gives CASSLVVGGEQFF.

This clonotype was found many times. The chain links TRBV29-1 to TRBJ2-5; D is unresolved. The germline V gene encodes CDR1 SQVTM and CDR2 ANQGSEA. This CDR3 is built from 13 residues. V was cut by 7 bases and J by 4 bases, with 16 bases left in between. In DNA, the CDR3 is TGCAGCGCTCTGTCCTCGAGTGGAGAGACCCAGTACTTC. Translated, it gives CSALSSSGETQYF. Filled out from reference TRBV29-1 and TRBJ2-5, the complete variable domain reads SAVISQKPSRDICQRGTSLTIQCQVDSQVTMMFWYRQQPGQSLTLIATANQGSEATYESGFVIDKFPISRPNLTFSTLTVSNMSPEDSSIYLCSALSSSGETQYFGPGTRLLVL.

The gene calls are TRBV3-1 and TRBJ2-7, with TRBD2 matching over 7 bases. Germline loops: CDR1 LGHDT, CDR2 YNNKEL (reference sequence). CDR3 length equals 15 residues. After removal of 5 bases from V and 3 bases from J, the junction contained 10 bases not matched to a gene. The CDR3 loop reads CASSSTLGGSYEQYF. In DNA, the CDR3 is TGTGCCAGCAGCTCGACCCTGGGCGGGAGCTACGAGCAGTACTTC.

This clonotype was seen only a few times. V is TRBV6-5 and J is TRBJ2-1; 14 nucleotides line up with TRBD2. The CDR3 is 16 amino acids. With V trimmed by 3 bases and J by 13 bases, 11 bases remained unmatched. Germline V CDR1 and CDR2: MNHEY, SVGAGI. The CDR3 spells CASSYGTSGSLNSQFF. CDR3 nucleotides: TGTGCCAGCAGTTATGGGACTAGCGGGAGTCTTAATAGCCAGTTCTTC.

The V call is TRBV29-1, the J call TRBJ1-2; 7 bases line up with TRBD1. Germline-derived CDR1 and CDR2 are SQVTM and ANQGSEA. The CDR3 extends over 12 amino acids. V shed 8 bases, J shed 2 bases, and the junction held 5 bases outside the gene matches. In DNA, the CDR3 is TGCAGCACAAGGGACAGAAACTATGGCTACACCTTC. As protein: CSTRDRNYGYTF.

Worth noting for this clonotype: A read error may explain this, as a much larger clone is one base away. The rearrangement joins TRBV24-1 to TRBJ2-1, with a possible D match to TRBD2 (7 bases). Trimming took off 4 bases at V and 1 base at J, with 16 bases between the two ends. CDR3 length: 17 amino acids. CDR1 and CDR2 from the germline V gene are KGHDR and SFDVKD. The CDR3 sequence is CATSDRYKGGSYNEQFF. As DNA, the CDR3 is TGTGCCACCAGTGACCGGTACAAGGGGGGGTCCTACAATGAGCAGTTCTTC.